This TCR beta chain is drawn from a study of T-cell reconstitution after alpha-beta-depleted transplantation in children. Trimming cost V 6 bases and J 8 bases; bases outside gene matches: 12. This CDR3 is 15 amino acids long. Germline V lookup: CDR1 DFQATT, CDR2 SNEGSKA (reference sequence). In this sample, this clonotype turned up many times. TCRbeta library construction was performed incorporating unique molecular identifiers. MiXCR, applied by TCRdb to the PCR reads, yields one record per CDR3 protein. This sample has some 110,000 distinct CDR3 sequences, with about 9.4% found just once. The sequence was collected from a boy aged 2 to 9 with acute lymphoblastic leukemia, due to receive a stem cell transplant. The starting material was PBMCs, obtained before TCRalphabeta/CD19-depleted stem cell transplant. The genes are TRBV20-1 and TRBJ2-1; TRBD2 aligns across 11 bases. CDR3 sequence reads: CSAHQTSGMRDEQFF. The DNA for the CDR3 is TGCAGTGCCCACCAGACTAGCGGGATGAGGGATGAGCAGTTCTTC.